One and the same sample provided the 19 T cell receptor beta chains below, sequenced in a study of blood T cells in healthy people across ages. Together with a sample-barcoded 5' primer, a J-beta primer mix was included in a second PCR lasting about 6 to 11 cycles. TCRdb re-called the 5' RACE reads with MiXCR, one entry per CDR3 protein. The table lists approximately 800,000 distinct CDR3 sequences, about 62% of them singletons. Material: blood. The source is a man aged 25 to 40 in good health.

The chain links TRBV24-1 to TRBJ2-5, with D perhaps given as TRBD1 or TRBD2 (5 bases each). CDR1 and CDR2 from the germline V gene are KGHDR and SFDVKD. The CDR3 sequence is 15 residues long. Deletions cut 4 bases from V and 11 bases from J, with 22 bases between. In DNA, the CDR3 is TGTGCCACCAGTGACCGGGGCAGTCTCGCGGATGAGCAGTACTTC. It yields the protein CATSDRGSLADEQYF.

This clonotype turned up a few times. CDR3: CASSLVLGQGGGAFF. The CDR3, as DNA: TGCGCCAGCAGCCTCGTTCTAGGACAGGGCGGCGGAGCTTTCTTT. The chain couples TRBV4-1 to TRBJ1-1; 8 bases agree with TRBD1. CDR1 and CDR2 from the germline V gene are MGHRA and YSYEKL. The V segment lost 4 bases and the J segment 10 bases; nucleotides outside the gene matches: 14. This CDR3 has 15 amino acids.

Remarks on this clonotype: A much larger clonotype is one base distant, so this may be a read error. CDR3 sequence: CNAREGGSSRETQYF. The CDR3 DNA reads as TGCAATGCTAGAGAGGGCGGGAGTAGCAGAGAGACCCAGTACTTC. The genes are TRBV20-1 and TRBJ2-5; 7 bases align to TRBD2. Germline V CDR1 and CDR2: DFQATT, SNEGSKA (reference sequence). The CDR3 runs 15 residues.

The chain couples TRBV9 to TRBJ2-7; 10 bases fit TRBD1. V lost 0 bases to trimming and J lost 6 bases; unmatched junction nucleotides: 3. This CDR3 has 14 residues. CDR1 is SGDLS, CDR2 YYNGEE, per germline. The CDR3 DNA follows: TGTGCCAGCAGCGTAGGGACAGGGGGTTGCGAGCAGTACTTC. It codes for CASSVGTGGCEQYF.

V gene TRBV7-9 combines with J gene TRBJ2-3; D unclear. The CDR3 spans 14 residues. Germline-derived CDR1 and CDR2 are SEHNR and FQNEAQ (reference sequence). The V gene lost 1 base and the J gene lost 0 bases, with 5 bases spanning the gap. The CDR3 DNA reads TGTGCCAGCAGCTTAGAAGTCAGCACAGATACGCAGTATTTT. This sequence encodes CASSLEVSTDTQYF.

J is TRBJ2-7 and V is TRBV28; D call uncertain. This CDR3 is 13 amino acids long. Germline V gene lookup returns CDR1 MDHEN and CDR2 SYDVKM. V was trimmed by 5 bases and J by 3 bases, leaving 11 bases between them. The CDR3 bases are TGTGCCAGCAGTCGCTTGTCAAACTACGAGCAGTACTTC. It encodes CASSRLSNYEQYF.

The V call is TRBV7-2, the J call TRBJ2-5; D remains ambiguous. The germline CDR1 and CDR2 sequences are SGHTA and FQGNSA. The CDR3 is 15 residues long. With 2 bases removed from V and 5 bases from J, the gap between germline ends came to 15 bases. The CDR3 region is CASSLKVTNGETQYF. The CDR3 bases are TGTGCCAGCAGCTTAAAAGTGACAAACGGGGAGACCCAGTACTTC. The variable domain in full, completed from reference TRBV7-2 and TRBJ2-5, reads GAGVSQSPSNKVTEKGKDVELRCDPISGHTALYWYRQSLGQGLEFLIYFQGNSAPDKSGLPSDRFSAERTGGSVSTLTIQRTQQEDSAVYLCASSLKVTNGETQYFGPGTRLLVL.

This chain joins TRBV6-2 or TRBV6-3 and TRBJ1-1; TRBD1 matches at 8 bases. CDR1 MNHEY and CDR2 SVGEGT come from the germline V gene. Trimming took 4 bases from V and 5 from J; bases not matched to a gene: 6. This CDR3 spans 14 amino acids. CDR3 protein: CASSFQGARTEAFF. The CDR3 coding sequence is TGTGCCAGCAGTTTCCAGGGGGCGCGGACTGAAGCTTTCTTT.

The chain carries TRBV20-1 and TRBJ2-2; D uncertain. V lost 5 bases, J lost 6 bases, and 7 bases lay in between. Germline values: CDR1 DFQATT, CDR2 SNEGSKA (reference sequence). The CDR3 is 11 residues long. CDR3 sequence reads: CSAARAGELFF. DNA of the CDR3: TGCAGTGCTGCCCGGGCCGGGGAGCTGTTTTTT.

This chain links TRBV27 with TRBJ1-1, with a possible D match to TRBD1 (5 bases). V lost 6 bases and J 6 bases, leaving 20 bases between the germline ends. Germline V gene lookup returns CDR1 MNHEY and CDR2 SMNVEV (reference sequence). The CDR3 runs 15 residues. The CDR3 DNA reads TGTGCCAGCAGGGTATCCACGGGACTCCTGGCTGAAGCTTTCTTT. This sequence encodes CASRVSTGLLAEAFF.

This chain connects TRBV3-1 to TRBJ2-7; 9 nucleotides align to TRBD2. The CDR3 has 16 residues. Germline CDR1 is LGHDT and CDR2 is YNNKEL (reference sequence). Unmatched junction bases numbered 6, after V lost 1 base and J lost 2 bases. The CDR3: CASSQAPSGAPYEQYF. CDR3 nucleotides: TGTGCCAGCAGCCAAGCCCCTAGCGGGGCCCCCTACGAGCAGTACTTC.

The chain uses TRBV20-1 and TRBJ2-7, with 7 bases that match TRBD1. The J call could be wrong; TRBJ2-5 is a better fit for the DNA end. Germline values: CDR1 DFQATT, CDR2 SNEGSKA (reference sequence). This CDR3 is 12 amino acids long. The CDR3 here is CSATGQKETQYF. The CDR3 nucleotides are TGCAGTGCTACGGGACAGAAAGAGACCCAGTACTTC.

The chain employs TRBV28 and TRBJ2-1; the D is unclear. V was trimmed by 6 bases and J by 9 bases, leaving 18 bases between them. From germline, CDR1 is MDHEN and CDR2 SYDVKM. The CDR3 is made up of 14 amino acids. CDR3 region: CASSPPEGSGEQFF. Written as DNA, the CDR3 is TGTGCCAGCAGCCCTCCAGAAGGCTCGGGTGAGCAGTTCTTC.

V gene TRBV3-1 combines with J gene TRBJ1-2, with 10 positions matching TRBD1. The CDR3 runs 13 residues. Per germline, CDR1 LGHDT and CDR2 YNNKEL (reference sequence). Losses at the gene ends were 7 bases for V and 6 bases for J; bases not matched to a gene: 5. The CDR3 here is CASMGQGRHGYTF. CDR3 DNA sequence: TGTGCCAGCATGGGACAGGGGAGACATGGCTACACCTTC.

The rearrangement uses TRBV20-1 and TRBJ2-4; D uncertain. The CDR3 is 15 residues long. The V end lost 0 bases, the J end lost 8 bases, and 17 bases lay between the germline ends. Germline assignment: CDR1 DFQATT and CDR2 SNEGSKA (reference sequence). CDR3 DNA: TGCAGTGCTAGAGATCTAGTCATCGGGTGGGACATTCAGTACTTC. Translation: CSARDLVIGWDIQYF.

This clonotype was observed a few times. J is TRBJ2-7 and V is TRBV11-3; 10 positions agree with TRBD1. Germline V CDR1 and CDR2: SGHNT, YENEEA. The CDR3 contains 12 residues. V trimming: 8 bases; J trimming: 4 bases; junction bases outside the gene matches: 2. This CDR3 is CASGQGGYEQYF. The CDR3 region has the DNA TGTGCCAGCGGACAGGGGGGGTACGAGCAGTACTTC.

The V gene is TRBV28, the J gene TRBJ2-5; TRBD2 aligns across 11 bases. CDR3 length: 18 amino acids. Germline trimming cut 1 base from V and 5 bases from J; bases unmatched to any gene: 12. The germline CDR1 and CDR2 sequences are MDHEN and SYDVKM. CDR3 sequence (DNA): TGTGCCAGCAGTTTATTCGTTAGACTAGCGGGATTTAGTGAGACCCAGTACTTC. Its translation: CASSLFVRLAGFSETQYF.

The V and J genes are TRBV10-3 and TRBJ2-1; 12 bases are shared with TRBD2. V was pared by 3 bases and J by 6 bases, with 12 bases of the junction left unmatched. This CDR3 has 18 residues. From germline, CDR1 is ENHRY and CDR2 SYGVKD. CDR3 in DNA: TGTGCCATCAGTGATCTTAAAGGACTAGCGGGGTTGACCAATGAGCAGTTCTTC. Its protein is CAISDLKGLAGLTNEQFF.

The rearrangement links TRBV27 to TRBJ2-7, with 7 bases that match TRBD1. The CDR3 is 14 residues long. Looked up from germline, CDR1 is MNHEY and CDR2 is SMNVEV (reference sequence). With 5 bases clipped from V and 2 bases from J, the junction kept 6 bases outside the gene matches. CDR3 coding DNA: TGTGCCAGCAGTGACGTCGGGACAGCCTACGAGCAGTACTTC. Translating it yields CASSDVGTAYEQYF.